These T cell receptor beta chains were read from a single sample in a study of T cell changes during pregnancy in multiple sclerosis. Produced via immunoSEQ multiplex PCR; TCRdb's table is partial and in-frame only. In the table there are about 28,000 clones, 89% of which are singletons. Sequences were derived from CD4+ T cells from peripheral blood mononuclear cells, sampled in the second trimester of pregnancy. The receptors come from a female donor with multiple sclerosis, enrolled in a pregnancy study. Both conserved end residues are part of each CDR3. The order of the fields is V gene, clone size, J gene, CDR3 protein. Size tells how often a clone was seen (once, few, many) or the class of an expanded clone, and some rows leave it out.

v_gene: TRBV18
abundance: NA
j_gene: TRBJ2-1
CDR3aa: CASSPRGLAGGNNEQFF

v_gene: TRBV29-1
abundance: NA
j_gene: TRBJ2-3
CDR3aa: CSVVGGDTDTQYF

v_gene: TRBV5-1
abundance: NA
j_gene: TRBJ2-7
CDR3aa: CASSLQGTAYEQYF

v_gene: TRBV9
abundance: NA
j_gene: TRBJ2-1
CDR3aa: CASSFPSGGGEQFF

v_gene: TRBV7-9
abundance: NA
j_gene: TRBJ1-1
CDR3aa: CASSLVANTEAFF

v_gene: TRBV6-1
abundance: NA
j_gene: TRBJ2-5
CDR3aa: CASSGPLAAQETQYF

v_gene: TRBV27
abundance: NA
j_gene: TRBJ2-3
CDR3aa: CASSRRLAGASDTDTQYF

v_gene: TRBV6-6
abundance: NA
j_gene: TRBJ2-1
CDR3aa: CASSQGPGTYNEQFF

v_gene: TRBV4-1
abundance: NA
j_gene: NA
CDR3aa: CASSAPGGVYEQYF

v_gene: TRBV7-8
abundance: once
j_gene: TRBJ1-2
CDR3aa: CASSSTVSGYTF

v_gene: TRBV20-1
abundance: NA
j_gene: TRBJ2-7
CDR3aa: CSALAGYEQYF

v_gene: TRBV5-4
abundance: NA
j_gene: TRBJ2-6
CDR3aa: CASSRTPGSSGANVLTF

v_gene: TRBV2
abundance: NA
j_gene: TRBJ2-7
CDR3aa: CASSEIQGGSEQYF

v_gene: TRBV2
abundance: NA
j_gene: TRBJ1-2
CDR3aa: CASRQGIDHYGYTF

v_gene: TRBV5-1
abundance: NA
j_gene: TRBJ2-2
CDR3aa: CASSLDSANTGELFF

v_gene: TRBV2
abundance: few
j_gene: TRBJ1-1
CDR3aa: CASSEDAGMNTEAFF

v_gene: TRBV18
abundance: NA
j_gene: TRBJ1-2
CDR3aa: CASSYAGQGRPGYTF

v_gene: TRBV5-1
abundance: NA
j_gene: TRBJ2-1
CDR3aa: CASSRVGGGGYDEQFF

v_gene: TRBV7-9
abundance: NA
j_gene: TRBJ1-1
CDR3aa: CASSLGVDTEAFF

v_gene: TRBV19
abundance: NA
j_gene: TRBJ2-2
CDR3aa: CASSTSGLYTGELFF

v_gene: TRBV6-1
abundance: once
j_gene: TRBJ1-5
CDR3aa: CASSGTGHRPQHF

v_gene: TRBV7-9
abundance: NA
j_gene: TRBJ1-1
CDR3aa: CASSLRQGSTEAFF

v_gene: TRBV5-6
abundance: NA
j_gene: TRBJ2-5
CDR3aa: CASSFVRTGGLEAQYF

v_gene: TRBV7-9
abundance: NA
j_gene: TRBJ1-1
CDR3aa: CASSPWTTNTEAFF

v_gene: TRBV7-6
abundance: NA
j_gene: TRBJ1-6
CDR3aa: CASSSGTGGHSPLHF

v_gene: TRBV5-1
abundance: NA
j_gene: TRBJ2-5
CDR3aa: CASSLSGGAGQETQYF

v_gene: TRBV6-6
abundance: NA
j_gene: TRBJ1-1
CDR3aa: CASSSGQNTEAFF

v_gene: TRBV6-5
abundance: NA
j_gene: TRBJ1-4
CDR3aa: CASSRGRTNEKLFF